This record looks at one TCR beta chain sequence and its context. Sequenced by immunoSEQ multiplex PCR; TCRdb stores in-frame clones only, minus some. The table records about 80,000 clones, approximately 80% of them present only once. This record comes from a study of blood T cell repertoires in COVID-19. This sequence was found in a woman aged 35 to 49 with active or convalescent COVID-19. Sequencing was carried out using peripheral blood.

CDR3 in DNA: TGTGCCAGCAGTCCCTCACTAGCGGGAGGTTATGATGAGCAGTTCTTC. It yields the protein CASSPSLAGGYDEQFF. The chain employs TRBV28 and TRBJ2-1; TRBD2 matches at 12 bases. The J segment lost 8 bases and the V segment lost 5 bases, leaving 10 bases of the junction unmatched. The germline gives CDR1 MDHEN, CDR2 SYDVKM. This CDR3 has 16 amino acids.